These 18 T cell receptor beta chains were all obtained from the same sample, sequenced in a study of CD8 T cells in Susac syndrome. An amount of RNA that ranged from roughly 0.5 to 1 ug was reverse transcribed with random hexamers. TCRdb itself ran the immunoSEQ multiplex PCR reads through MiXCR, one entry per CDR3 protein. The sample contains approximately 260,000 distinct CDR3 sequences, 96% of which appear only once. Sample: CD4+ T cells from PBMCs. These receptors were taken from a human donor with Susac syndrome.

The chain recombines TRBV19 with TRBJ1-2, with a tentative D call TRBD1 (6 bases). This CDR3 has 13 amino acids. CDR1 LNHDA and CDR2 SQIVND come from the germline V gene (reference sequence). Trimming left V 7 bases short and J 4 bases short, with 13 bases between. This CDR3 reads CASTQQGTYGYTF. The DNA of the CDR3 is TGTGCCAGTACCCAACAGGGCACCTATGGCTACACCTTC.

The gene calls are TRBV6-6 and TRBJ2-1; no definite D call. Per the germline V gene, CDR1 is MNHNY and CDR2 is SVGAGI (reference sequence). CDR3 length equals 14 residues. Trimming removed 2 bases at V and 5 bases at J, with 10 bases between. In DNA form, the CDR3 reads TGTGCCAGCAGTTACGGTATGGTAAACAATGAGCAGTTCTTC. It specifies CASSYGMVNNEQFF.

The V call is TRBV5-1, the J call TRBJ1-2; TRBD1 is a possible D gene (5 bases). V was shortened by 0 bases and J by 7 bases, with 13 bases between the two germline ends. The CDR3 consists of 14 residues. CDR1 SGHRS and CDR2 YFSETQ come from the germline V gene. The CDR3 DNA follows: TGCGCCAGCAGCTTGGAAGGGGACCTGGTTGGCTACACCTTC. This gives the protein CASSLEGDLVGYTF.

The CDR3 DNA follows: TGTGCCAGCAGGCAGGGCTATGGCTACACCTTC. Protein sequence: CASRQGYGYTF. J is TRBJ1-2 and V is TRBV25-1; possibly TRBD1 for D (5 bases). V lost 6 bases and J 4 bases, leaving 6 bases between the germline ends. The CDR3 runs 11 residues. Germline-derived CDR1 and CDR2 are MGHDK and SYGVNS.

V and J are TRBV20-1 and TRBJ1-5; 11 bases line up with TRBD1. CDR1 and CDR2 from the germline V gene are DFQATT and SNEGSKA (reference sequence). V shed 5 bases and J 5 bases; nucleotides not matched to a gene: 5. The CDR3 totals 14 residues. The CDR3 DNA reads TGCAGTGCTCGACCGGGACAGGGGGATCAGCCCCAGCATTTT. Translated: CSARPGQGDQPQHF.

This clonotype was observed a few times. The chain combines TRBV30 with TRBJ1-1, with D uncertain. The CDR3 is 12 residues long. The germline V gene encodes CDR1 GTSNPN and CDR2 SVGIG (reference sequence). V was shortened by 5 bases and J by 6 bases, with 13 bases between the two germline ends. The CDR3 region has the DNA TGTGCCTGGGAACCCAAAAGTCCTGAAGCTTTCTTT. Residues: CAWEPKSPEAFF. Combining the CDR3 with reference TRBV30 and TRBJ1-1 gives the whole variable domain SQTIHQWPATLVQPVGSPLSLECTVEGTSNPNLYWYRQAAGRGLQLLFYSVGIGQISSEVPQNLSASRPQDRQFILSSKKLLLSDSGFYLCAWEPKSPEAFFGQGTRLTVV.

V usage is TRBV29-1 and J usage is TRBJ1-3; D not certain. The CDR3 sequence is 14 residues long. The ends were cut back, 2 bases at V and 4 bases at J, with 12 bases in the middle. Per germline, CDR1 SQVTM and CDR2 ANQGSEA. CDR3 region: CSVESAGVGNTIYF. The CDR3 nucleotides are TGCAGCGTTGAAAGTGCCGGGGTCGGAAACACCATATATTTT.

This clonotype was recorded only once. V usage is TRBV5-1 and J usage is TRBJ2-1; 9 bases agree with TRBD2. With 0 bases clipped from V and 6 bases from J, the junction kept 4 bases outside the gene matches. Germline V gene data show CDR1 as SGHRS and CDR2 as YFSETQ. The CDR3 is 15 amino acids. CDR3 DNA: TGCGCCAGCAGCTTGGGCGGGAGGGCCACCAATGAGCAGTTCTTC. This encodes CASSLGGRATNEQFF.

The genes are TRBV12-3 or TRBV12-4 and TRBJ1-5; D may be TRBD1 (5 bases). CDR3 length: 17 amino acids. Trimming stripped 6 bases from V and 3 bases from J, with 21 bases between. The CDR3 region has the DNA TGTGCCAGCAGCACAACAGGCGTCTCAAGCCTCAATCAGCCCCAGCATTTT. Translated, it gives CASSTTGVSSLNQPQHF.

V is TRBV6-6 and J is TRBJ2-7, with TRBD1 matching 7 bases. CDR1 is MNHNY, CDR2 SVGAGI, per germline (reference sequence). With V trimmed by 5 bases and J by 0 bases, 7 bases remained unmatched. The CDR3 totals 15 residues. In DNA, the CDR3 is TGTGCCAGCAGTCCCCTTAAGGGGGCCTCCTACGAGCAGTACTTC. Translated: CASSPLKGASYEQYF.

The genes are TRBV30 and TRBJ1-5; tentative D call: TRBD1 (5 bases). Trimming pared 0 bases from V and 5 bases from J, leaving 17 bases between. The CDR3 is 16 residues long. CDR1 and CDR2 (germline): GTSNPN, SVGIG (reference sequence). Here the CDR3 reads CAWSVQGRGGDQPQHF. The CDR3 DNA reads TGTGCCTGGAGTGTACAAGGAAGGGGAGGGGATCAGCCCCAGCATTTT.

The gene calls are TRBV6-6 and TRBJ1-2; TRBD1 matches 7 bases. The CDR3 runs 14 residues. Germline V gives CDR1 MNHNY, CDR2 SVGAGI (reference sequence). The V gene end was trimmed by 5 bases and the J gene end by 3 bases; junction bases not matched to a gene: 6. The CDR3 loop is CASSGQGGYYGYTF. The CDR3 bases are TGTGCCAGCAGTGGGCAGGGGGGATACTATGGCTACACCTTC.

This chain uses TRBV7-2 with TRBJ2-7, with D uncertain. Trimming pared 0 bases from V and 2 bases from J, leaving 11 bases between. Germline V CDR1 and CDR2: SGHTA, FQGNSA. CDR3 length equals 15 residues. CDR3 sequence: CASSLAVSRPYEQYF. DNA of the CDR3: TGTGCCAGCAGCTTAGCGGTTTCGCGGCCCTACGAGCAGTACTTC.

The CDR3 is CATSAPWERPETQYF. The DNA of the CDR3 is TGTGCCACCAGTGCCCCTTGGGAGCGTCCCGAGACCCAGTACTTC. This chain uses TRBV24-1 with TRBJ2-5; D is perhaps TRBD2 (5 bases). This CDR3 is 15 amino acids long. Germline assignment: CDR1 KGHDR and CDR2 SFDVKD. Trimming took 5 bases from V and 5 from J, leaving 17 bases between them.

The rearrangement links TRBV27 to TRBJ2-7, with 7 positions matching TRBD2. Germline CDR1 is MNHEY and CDR2 is SMNVEV (reference sequence). The CDR3 is 15 residues long. Trimming took 7 bases from V and 5 from J; bases not matched to a gene: 14. The CDR3 sequence: CASTAYSAGENEQYF. Here the CDR3 DNA reads TGTGCCAGCACCGCTTACAGTGCGGGAGAAAACGAGCAGTACTTC.

The rearrangement joins TRBV5-1 to TRBJ1-2; D possibly corresponds to TRBD1 (6 bases). Germline V gene sequence: CDR1 SGHRS, CDR2 YFSETQ. This CDR3 has 13 residues. Trimming shortened V by 2 bases and J by 3 bases, and 8 bases separated the two germline ends. The CDR3 here is CASSFKGDYGYTF. In DNA form, the CDR3 reads TGCGCCAGCAGCTTCAAGGGGGACTATGGCTACACCTTC.

V and J are TRBV20-1 and TRBJ2-5; D gene unclear. Germline-derived CDR1 and CDR2 are DFQATT and SNEGSKA (reference sequence). This CDR3 has 12 residues. V was trimmed by 2 bases and J by 5 bases, leaving 9 bases between them. The CDR3 protein is CSARLSSETQYF. The CDR3 bases are TGCAGTGCTAGACTTTCGTCGGAGACCCAGTACTTC.

The chain has TRBV28 and TRBJ2-7; perhaps TRBD1 as D (6 bases). There are 15 residues in the CDR3. Germline CDR1 MDHEN, CDR2 SYDVKM. Trimming stripped 7 bases from V and 6 bases from J, with 22 bases between. CDR3 residues: CASIPPRGKFGEQYF. CDR3 sequence (DNA): TGTGCCAGCATCCCCCCCAGGGGAAAGTTTGGCGAGCAGTACTTC.